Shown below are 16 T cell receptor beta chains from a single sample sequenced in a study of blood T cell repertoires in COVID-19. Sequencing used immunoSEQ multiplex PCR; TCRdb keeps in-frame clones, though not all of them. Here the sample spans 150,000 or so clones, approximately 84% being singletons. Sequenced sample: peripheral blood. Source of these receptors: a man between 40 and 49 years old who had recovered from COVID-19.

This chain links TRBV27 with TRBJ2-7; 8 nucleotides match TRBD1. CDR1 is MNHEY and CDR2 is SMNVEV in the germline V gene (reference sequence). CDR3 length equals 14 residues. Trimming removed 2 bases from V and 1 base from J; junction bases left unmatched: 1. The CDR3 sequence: CASSLTGGSYEQYF. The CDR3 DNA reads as TGTGCCAGCAGTTTAACAGGGGGATCCTACGAGCAGTACTTC.

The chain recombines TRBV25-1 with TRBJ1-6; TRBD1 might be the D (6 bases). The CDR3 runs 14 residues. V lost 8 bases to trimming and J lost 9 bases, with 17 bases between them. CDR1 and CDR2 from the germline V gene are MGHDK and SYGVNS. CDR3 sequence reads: CASSLDSSLSPLHF. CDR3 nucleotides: TGTGCCAGCTCCCTGGACAGTAGTCTTTCACCCCTCCACTTT.

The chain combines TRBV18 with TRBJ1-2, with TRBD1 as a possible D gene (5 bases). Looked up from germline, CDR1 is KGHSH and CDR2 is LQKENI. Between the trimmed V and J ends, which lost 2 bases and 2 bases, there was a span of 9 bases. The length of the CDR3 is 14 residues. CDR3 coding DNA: TGTGCCAGCTCACCATCAGGGAACAACTATGGCTACACCTTC. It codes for CASSPSGNNYGYTF.

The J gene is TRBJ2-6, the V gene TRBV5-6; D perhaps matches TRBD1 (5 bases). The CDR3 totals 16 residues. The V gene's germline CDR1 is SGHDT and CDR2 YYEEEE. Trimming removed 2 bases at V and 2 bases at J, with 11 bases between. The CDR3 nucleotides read TGTGCCAGCAGCTTAGCAGGGTTCACTGGGGCCAACGTCCTGACTTTC. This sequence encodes CASSLAGFTGANVLTF.

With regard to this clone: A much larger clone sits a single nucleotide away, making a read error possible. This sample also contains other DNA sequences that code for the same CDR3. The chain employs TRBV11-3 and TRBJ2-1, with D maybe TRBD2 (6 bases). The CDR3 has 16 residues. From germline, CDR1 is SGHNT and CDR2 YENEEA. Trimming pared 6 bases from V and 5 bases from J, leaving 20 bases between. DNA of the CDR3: TGTGCCAGCAGGCCGGATGGGAGGTGGCTAAACAATGAGCAGTTCTTC. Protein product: CASRPDGRWLNNEQFF.

The CDR3 here is CASSYLAGGTDTQYF. The CDR3 bases are TGTGCCAGCAGTTACCTAGCGGGGGGCACAGATACGCAGTATTTT. The chain joins TRBV27 to TRBJ2-3; TRBD2 aligns across 10 bases. The ends lost 4 bases at V and 1 base at J; junction bases unmatched: 2. Germline CDR1 is MNHEY and CDR2 is SMNVEV (reference sequence). This CDR3 region has 15 residues.

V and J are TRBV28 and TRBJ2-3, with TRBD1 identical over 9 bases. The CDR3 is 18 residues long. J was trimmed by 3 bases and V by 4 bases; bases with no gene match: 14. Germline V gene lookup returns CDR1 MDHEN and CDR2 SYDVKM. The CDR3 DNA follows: TGTGCCAGCAGTTCGAATTACCGGGACAGGGTTATAACAGATACGCAGTATTTT. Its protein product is CASSSNYRDRVITDTQYF.

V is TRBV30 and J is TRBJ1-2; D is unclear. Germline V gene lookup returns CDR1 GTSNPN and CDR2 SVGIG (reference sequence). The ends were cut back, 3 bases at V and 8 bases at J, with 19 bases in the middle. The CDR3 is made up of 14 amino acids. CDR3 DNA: TGTGCCTGGAGCACAAGAAACATCGGGAGCGGCTACACCTTC. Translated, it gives CAWSTRNIGSGYTF.

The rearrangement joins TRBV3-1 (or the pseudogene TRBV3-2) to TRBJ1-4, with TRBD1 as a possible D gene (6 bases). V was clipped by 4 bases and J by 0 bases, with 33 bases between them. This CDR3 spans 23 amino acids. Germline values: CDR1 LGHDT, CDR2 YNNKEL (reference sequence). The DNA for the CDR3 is TGTGCCAGCAGCCCCAGAGATCAGGGGTACGGCACACCCTCAGCCCCAACTAATGAAAAACTGTTTTTT. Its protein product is CASSPRDQGYGTPSAPTNEKLFF.

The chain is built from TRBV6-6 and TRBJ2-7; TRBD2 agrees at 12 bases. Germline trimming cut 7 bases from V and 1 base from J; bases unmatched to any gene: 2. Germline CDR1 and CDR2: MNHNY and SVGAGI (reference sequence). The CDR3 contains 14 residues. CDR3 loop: CASIGLAGSYEQYF. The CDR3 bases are TGTGCCAGCATCGGACTAGCGGGATCCTACGAGCAGTACTTC.

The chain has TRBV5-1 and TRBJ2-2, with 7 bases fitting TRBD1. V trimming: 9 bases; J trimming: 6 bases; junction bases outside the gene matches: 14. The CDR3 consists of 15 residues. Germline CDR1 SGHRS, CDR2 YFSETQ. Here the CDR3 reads CATAGVTGPAGELFF. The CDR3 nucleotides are TGCGCCACCGCAGGGGTGACAGGGCCTGCCGGGGAGCTGTTTTTT.

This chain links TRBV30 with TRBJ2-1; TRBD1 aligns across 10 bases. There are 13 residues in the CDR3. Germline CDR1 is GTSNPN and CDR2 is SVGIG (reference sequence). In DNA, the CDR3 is TGTGCATCTCACGGGACAGGGGAATATGAGCAGTTCTTC. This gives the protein CASHGTGEYEQFF.

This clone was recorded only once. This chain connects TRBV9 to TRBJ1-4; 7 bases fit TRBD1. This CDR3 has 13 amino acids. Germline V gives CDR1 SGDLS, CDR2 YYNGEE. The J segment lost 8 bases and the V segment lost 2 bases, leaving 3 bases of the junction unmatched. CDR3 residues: CASSVDRSEKLFF. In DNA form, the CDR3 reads TGTGCCAGCAGCGTGGACAGGAGCGAAAAACTGTTTTTT.

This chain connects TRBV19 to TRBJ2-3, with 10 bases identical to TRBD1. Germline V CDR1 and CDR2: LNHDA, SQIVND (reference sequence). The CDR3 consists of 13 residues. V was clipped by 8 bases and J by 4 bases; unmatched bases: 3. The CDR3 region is CASWDRGADTQYF. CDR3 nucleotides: TGTGCCAGTTGGGACAGGGGCGCAGATACGCAGTATTTT.

CDR3 sequence reads: CASSYGRVRNNSPLHF. Written as DNA, the CDR3 is TGTGCCAGCAGTTACGGGAGGGTTCGGAACAATTCACCCCTCCACTTT. The J gene is TRBJ1-6, the V gene TRBV6-5, with D unresolved. CDR3 length equals 16 residues. CDR1 is MNHEY, CDR2 SVGAGI, per germline. Trimming removed 2 bases from V and 7 bases from J, with 15 bases in between.

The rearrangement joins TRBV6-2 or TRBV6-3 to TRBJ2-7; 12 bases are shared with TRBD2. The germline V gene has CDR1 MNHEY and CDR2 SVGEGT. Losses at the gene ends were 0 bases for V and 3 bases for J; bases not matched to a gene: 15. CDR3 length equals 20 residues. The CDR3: CASSYSPGGLAGGSLYEQYF. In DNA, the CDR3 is TGTGCCAGCAGTTACTCACCAGGGGGACTAGCGGGTGGCTCACTCTACGAGCAGTACTTC.